The rows below give T cell receptor beta chains drawn from one sample of a study of T-cell reconstitution after alpha-beta-depleted transplantation in children. TCRdb re-derived calls from the PCR reads in MiXCR, one entry per CDR3 protein. The sample contains 450,000 to 550,000 distinct CDR3 sequences, more than 9.5% of which appear only once. The sample consisted of PBMCs, mostly from graft donor cells, taken 180 days after TCRalphabeta/CD19-depleted stem cell transplant. These receptors were taken from a female patient aged 2-15 years who had a stem cell transplant for aplastic anemia, so the T cells may come from the graft donor. Each CDR3 is given with its conserved first and last residue. The D gene is left open where the match is weak. Clone size is stated in some rows and not others, as once, few, many or a class when expanded.

clone_size: .; v_call: TRBV19; d_call: .; j_call: TRBJ2-4; cdr3_nt: TGTGCCAGTAGTATTTGGGAGGGGTTGACAGGCGTCCAAAACATTCAGTACTTC; cdr3_aa: CASSIWEGLTGVQNIQYF
clone_size: .; v_call: TRBV6-5; d_call: .; j_call: TRBJ1-5; cdr3_nt: TGTGCCAGCAGTTACTCGATGGCAGGAGATCAGCCCCAGCATTTT; cdr3_aa: CASSYSMAGDQPQHF
clone_size: few; v_call: TRBV12-3/TRBV12-4; d_call: TRBD1; j_call: TRBJ2-2; cdr3_nt: TGTGCCAGCAGCCTGGGACAGGTCTTGAACACCGGGGAGCTGTTTTTT; cdr3_aa: CASSLGQVLNTGELFF
clone_size: few; v_call: TRBV6-5; d_call: .; j_call: TRBJ1-1; cdr3_nt: TGTGCCAGCAGTATACAGGGATTGAACACTGAAGCTTTCTTT; cdr3_aa: CASSIQGLNTEAFF
clone_size: .; v_call: TRBV4-3; d_call: TRBD1; j_call: TRBJ2-4; cdr3_nt: TGCGCCAGCAGCCAATGGACAGGGAGTAAAAACATTCAGTACTTC; cdr3_aa: CASSQWTGSKNIQYF
clone_size: .; v_call: TRBV11-2; d_call: TRBD2; j_call: TRBJ2-7; cdr3_nt: TGTGCCAGCAGCATTCCGGGAGGCACGCAATACGAGCAGTACTTC; cdr3_aa: CASSIPGGTQYEQYF
clone_size: .; v_call: TRBV3-1; d_call: .; j_call: TRBJ2-2; cdr3_nt: TGTGCCACCAGCCAACTAACAGGGTTCGCGAACACCGGGGAGCTGTTTTTT; cdr3_aa: CATSQLTGFANTGELFF
clone_size: .; v_call: TRBV20-1; d_call: TRBD2; j_call: TRBJ2-1; cdr3_nt: TGCAGTGCTCCAGGACTAGCGGGCCTCTCCTACAATGAGCAGTTCTTC; cdr3_aa: CSAPGLAGLSYNEQFF
clone_size: few; v_call: TRBV25-1; d_call: TRBD1; j_call: TRBJ2-5; cdr3_nt: TGTGCCAGCAGTGAATTAGGGGGACAGTTTTTCGAAGAGACCCAGTACTTC; cdr3_aa: CASSELGGQFFEETQYF
clone_size: few; v_call: TRBV24-1; d_call: .; j_call: TRBJ2-6; cdr3_nt: TGTGCCACCAGTGGCGTTAGCTCTGGGGCCAACGTCCTGACTTTC; cdr3_aa: CATSGVSSGANVLTF
clone_size: few; v_call: TRBV5-1; d_call: TRBD1; j_call: TRBJ2-2; cdr3_nt: TGCGCCAGCAGCTTGGGGGGACAGTCGAACACCGGGGAGCTGTTTTTT; cdr3_aa: CASSLGGQSNTGELFF
clone_size: few; v_call: TRBV28; d_call: .; j_call: TRBJ2-7; cdr3_nt: TGTGCCAGCAGTCAGCGAACCGATGAGCAGTACTTC; cdr3_aa: CASSQRTDEQYF
clone_size: many; v_call: TRBV19; d_call: TRBD1; j_call: TRBJ1-5; cdr3_nt: TGTGCCAGTAGTCCTAGACAGGGGTATAGCAATCAGCCCCAGCATTTT; cdr3_aa: CASSPRQGYSNQPQHF
clone_size: few; v_call: TRBV24-1; d_call: .; j_call: TRBJ2-7; cdr3_nt: TGTGCCATTTCCTCGAAAGGGCGAAGAGTGGAGCAGTACTTC; cdr3_aa: CAISSKGRRVEQYF
clone_size: few; v_call: TRBV5-1; d_call: .; j_call: TRBJ2-1; cdr3_nt: TGCGCCAGCAGCTTTGGGGGAGATTACAATGAGCAGTTCTTC; cdr3_aa: CASSFGGDYNEQFF
clone_size: .; v_call: TRBV19; d_call: .; j_call: TRBJ2-6; cdr3_nt: TGTGCCAGTAGTATAGCGGCAAGTTCTGGGGCCAACGTCCTGACTTTC; cdr3_aa: CASSIAASSGANVLTF
clone_size: few; v_call: TRBV7-2; d_call: .; j_call: TRBJ2-7; cdr3_nt: TGTGCCAGCAGCCTTCCGGGACTGGGTTTTTACGAGCAGTACTTC; cdr3_aa: CASSLPGLGFYEQYF
clone_size: .; v_call: TRBV12-3/TRBV12-4; d_call: .; j_call: TRBJ2-6; cdr3_nt: TGTGCCAGCACGGTCCGGGGACGATACTCTGGGGCCAACGTCCTGACTTTC; cdr3_aa: CASTVRGRYSGANVLTF
clone_size: many; v_call: TRBV12-3/TRBV12-4; d_call: .; j_call: TRBJ2-7; cdr3_nt: TGTGCCAGCAGTAAGTTCTACGAGCAGTACTTC; cdr3_aa: CASSKFYEQYF
clone_size: few; v_call: TRBV28; d_call: .; j_call: TRBJ2-2; cdr3_nt: TGTGCCAGCAGTTTAGAGGGGGGTCATTGGAGCGGGGAGCTGTTTTTT; cdr3_aa: CASSLEGGHWSGELFF
clone_size: .; v_call: TRBV5-1; d_call: .; j_call: TRBJ2-1; cdr3_nt: TGCGCCAGCAGCTTCCCTGGACGAGACTCCTACAATGAGCAGTTCTTC; cdr3_aa: CASSFPGRDSYNEQFF
clone_size: few; v_call: TRBV6-2/TRBV6-3; d_call: TRBD2; j_call: TRBJ2-1; cdr3_nt: TGTGCCAGCAGTTTGGATTGGCTAGCGGGTTACAATGAGCAGTTCTTC; cdr3_aa: CASSLDWLAGYNEQFF
clone_size: .; v_call: TRBV9; d_call: .; j_call: TRBJ2-1; cdr3_nt: TGTGCCAGCAGCGTCTCGGACGGAAGCTCCTACAATGAGCAGTTCTTC; cdr3_aa: CASSVSDGSSYNEQFF
clone_size: many; v_call: TRBV15; d_call: TRBD2; j_call: TRBJ2-7; cdr3_nt: TGTGCCACCAGCAGAGACGCGGGGGAGTACGAGCAGTACTTC; cdr3_aa: CATSRDAGEYEQYF
clone_size: few; v_call: TRBV20-1; d_call: TRBD1; j_call: TRBJ2-6; cdr3_nt: TGCAGTGCTTCACAGGGGAACGCTGGGGCCAACGTCCTGACTTTC; cdr3_aa: CSASQGNAGANVLTF
clone_size: .; v_call: TRBV6-2/TRBV6-3; d_call: .; j_call: TRBJ2-3; cdr3_nt: TGTGCCAGCACTGCATCGACTACCCACGATACGCAGTATTTT; cdr3_aa: CASTASTTHDTQYF
clone_size: few; v_call: TRBV13; d_call: .; j_call: TRBJ1-1; cdr3_nt: TGTGCCAGCAGCTTAGAGCGGCGTCTGGCTTTCTTT; cdr3_aa: CASSLERRLAFF
clone_size: .; v_call: TRBV7-9; d_call: .; j_call: TRBJ2-7; cdr3_nt: TGTGCCAGCAGCGGGAGTAGGTACGAGCAGTACTTC; cdr3_aa: CASSGSRYEQYF
clone_size: many; v_call: TRBV5-1; d_call: .; j_call: TRBJ2-5; cdr3_nt: TGCGCCAGCAGGGGAAGCCCCCAAGAGACCCAGTACTTC; cdr3_aa: CASRGSPQETQYF
clone_size: few; v_call: TRBV7-9; d_call: .; j_call: TRBJ1-1; cdr3_nt: TGTGCCAGCAGCTTAATCTGGGGGAGGGAGCGCACTGAAGCTTTCTTT; cdr3_aa: CASSLIWGRERTEAFF
clone_size: .; v_call: TRBV29-1; d_call: TRBD2; j_call: TRBJ2-1; cdr3_nt: TGCAGCGTGGAGGACTTACGGACTAGCGGGATATACAATGAGCAGTTCTTC; cdr3_aa: CSVEDLRTSGIYNEQFF
clone_size: many; v_call: TRBV28; d_call: .; j_call: TRBJ2-2; cdr3_nt: TGTGCCAGCATCGCCGTGGCGAGGGGATCCCGCGCCGACACCGGGGAGCTGTTTTTT; cdr3_aa: CASIAVARGSRADTGELFF
clone_size: few; v_call: TRBV20-1; d_call: TRBD1; j_call: TRBJ1-5; cdr3_nt: TGCAGTGCTAGAAGGGACAGGGGCAATCAGCCCCAGCATTTT; cdr3_aa: CSARRDRGNQPQHF
clone_size: .; v_call: TRBV18; d_call: TRBD1; j_call: TRBJ1-2; cdr3_nt: TGTGCCAGCTCCCCCGGGACAGGGCATGCTGGCTACACCTTC; cdr3_aa: CASSPGTGHAGYTF
clone_size: .; v_call: TRBV24-1; d_call: TRBD2; j_call: TRBJ2-1; cdr3_nt: TGTGCCACCAGTGAGTTGACTAGCGGTGAGCAGTTCTTC; cdr3_aa: CATSELTSGEQFF
clone_size: .; v_call: TRBV6-1; d_call: TRBD1; j_call: TRBJ2-1; cdr3_nt: TGTGCCAGCAGTGAACTTCCCCCGGGGACAGGGGGGTTCAATGAGCAGTTCTTC; cdr3_aa: CASSELPPGTGGFNEQFF
clone_size: .; v_call: TRBV30; d_call: TRBD1; j_call: TRBJ1-4; cdr3_nt: TGTGCCTGGAGTGGGACAGGGGTCGGCGAAAAACTGTTTTTT; cdr3_aa: CAWSGTGVGEKLFF
clone_size: many; v_call: TRBV3-1; d_call: .; j_call: TRBJ2-2; cdr3_nt: TGTGCCAGCAGCCAATTTGGCCAGTACACCGGGGAGCTGTTTTTT; cdr3_aa: CASSQFGQYTGELFF
clone_size: .; v_call: TRBV7-2; d_call: TRBD1; j_call: TRBJ1-6; cdr3_nt: TGTGCCAGCAACCCGTATCCGGGACAGGGGGCCAATTCACCCCTCCACTTT; cdr3_aa: CASNPYPGQGANSPLHF
clone_size: few; v_call: TRBV4-2; d_call: TRBD1; j_call: TRBJ1-2; cdr3_nt: TGTGCCAGCAGCCACCCCGACAGGGCGGAAGGCTACACCTTC; cdr3_aa: CASSHPDRAEGYTF
clone_size: .; v_call: TRBV9; d_call: TRBD2; j_call: TRBJ2-7; cdr3_nt: TGTGCCAGCAGCGTAGACCTAGCGGGAGGCTACGAGCAGTACTTC; cdr3_aa: CASSVDLAGGYEQYF
clone_size: many; v_call: TRBV10-3; d_call: TRBD1; j_call: TRBJ1-1; cdr3_nt: TGTGCCATCAGCGGGACAGGGCGGAACACTGAAGCTTTCTTT; cdr3_aa: CAISGTGRNTEAFF
clone_size: many; v_call: TRBV7-2; d_call: .; j_call: TRBJ1-3; cdr3_nt: TGTGCCAGCAGCTTATATCGGCCAGGGCCTGGAAACACCATATATTTT; cdr3_aa: CASSLYRPGPGNTIYF
clone_size: .; v_call: TRBV9; d_call: .; j_call: TRBJ2-6; cdr3_nt: TGTGCCAGCAGCTTCACCCTCAGGAGTACCTCTGGGGCCAACGTCCTGACTTTC; cdr3_aa: CASSFTLRSTSGANVLTF
clone_size: .; v_call: TRBV19; d_call: .; j_call: TRBJ1-2; cdr3_nt: TGTGCCAGTAGTATAGATGACGGGCGCCGACAGGGCTACACCTTC; cdr3_aa: CASSIDDGRRQGYTF
clone_size: .; v_call: TRBV6-2/TRBV6-3; d_call: TRBD1; j_call: TRBJ2-5; cdr3_nt: TGTGCCACCCGAACGGACAGGGGGCCGGAGACCCAGTACTTC; cdr3_aa: CATRTDRGPETQYF
clone_size: few; v_call: TRBV5-1; d_call: .; j_call: TRBJ2-3; cdr3_nt: TGCGCCAGCAGCTTGGCCTACTCACTTAACACAGATACGCAGTATTTT; cdr3_aa: CASSLAYSLNTDTQYF
clone_size: few; v_call: TRBV12-3/TRBV12-4; d_call: .; j_call: TRBJ2-1; cdr3_nt: TGTGCCAGCAGTTTAGCGACACTTCAACCATACAATGAGCAGTTCTTC; cdr3_aa: CASSLATLQPYNEQFF
clone_size: .; v_call: TRBV6-1; d_call: .; j_call: TRBJ1-3; cdr3_nt: TGTGCCAGCAGTGTTGGGACTGTCTCTGGAAACACCATATATTTT; cdr3_aa: CASSVGTVSGNTIYF
clone_size: few; v_call: TRBV7-9; d_call: .; j_call: TRBJ1-1; cdr3_nt: TGTGCCAGCAGCTTAGCGTTAAGAGGGGAAGCTTTCTTT; cdr3_aa: CASSLALRGEAFF
clone_size: few; v_call: TRBV20-1; d_call: TRBD2; j_call: TRBJ2-3; cdr3_nt: TGCAGTGCCCCAGCCGCAAGACTAGCGAGCAGAGATACGCAGTATTTT; cdr3_aa: CSAPAARLASRDTQYF
clone_size: .; v_call: TRBV10-3; d_call: TRBD2; j_call: TRBJ2-5; cdr3_nt: TGTGCCATCAGTGACCACTCGAGCGGGACTAGCGTGGGGACCCAGTACTTC; cdr3_aa: CAISDHSSGTSVGTQYF
clone_size: .; v_call: TRBV9; d_call: .; j_call: TRBJ2-3; cdr3_nt: TGTGCCAGCAGCGTCCTAGGGACCCCCGGGGATACGCAGTATTTT; cdr3_aa: CASSVLGTPGDTQYF
clone_size: many; v_call: TRBV12-3/TRBV12-4; d_call: .; j_call: TRBJ1-4; cdr3_nt: TGTGCCAGCAGTTTAGGGGGGAGTTTAGGTGGAAAACTGTTTTTT; cdr3_aa: CASSLGGSLGGKLFF
clone_size: few; v_call: TRBV18; d_call: .; j_call: TRBJ2-1; cdr3_nt: TGTGCCAGCTCACCCCTGCACCAGGCGAGCTCCTACAATGAGCAGTTCTTC; cdr3_aa: CASSPLHQASSYNEQFF
clone_size: many; v_call: TRBV7-8; d_call: TRBD2; j_call: TRBJ2-2; cdr3_nt: TGTGCCAGCAGCTTCCTAGCGGGAGCAGGAACCGGGGAGCTGTTTTTT; cdr3_aa: CASSFLAGAGTGELFF
clone_size: few; v_call: TRBV18; d_call: .; j_call: TRBJ2-3; cdr3_nt: TGTGCCAGCTCACCGAGCTTTCCTAGCACAGATACGCAGTATTTT; cdr3_aa: CASSPSFPSTDTQYF
clone_size: many; v_call: TRBV7-2; d_call: .; j_call: TRBJ1-4; cdr3_nt: TGTGCCAGCAGCTTAACAGGGAGGACTAATGAAAAACTGTTTTTT; cdr3_aa: CASSLTGRTNEKLFF